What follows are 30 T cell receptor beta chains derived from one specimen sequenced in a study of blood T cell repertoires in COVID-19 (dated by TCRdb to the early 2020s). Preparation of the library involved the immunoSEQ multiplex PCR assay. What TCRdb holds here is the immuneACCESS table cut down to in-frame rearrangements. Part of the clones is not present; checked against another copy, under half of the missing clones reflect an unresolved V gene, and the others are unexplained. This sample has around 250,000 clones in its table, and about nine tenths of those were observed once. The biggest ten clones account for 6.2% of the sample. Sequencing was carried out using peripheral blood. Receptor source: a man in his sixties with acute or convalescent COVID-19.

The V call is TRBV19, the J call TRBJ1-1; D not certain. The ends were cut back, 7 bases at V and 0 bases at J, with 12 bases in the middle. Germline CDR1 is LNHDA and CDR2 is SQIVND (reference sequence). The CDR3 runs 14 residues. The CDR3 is CASTTNVLNTEAFF. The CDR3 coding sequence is TGTGCCAGTACTACGAACGTGCTGAACACTGAAGCTTTCTTT.

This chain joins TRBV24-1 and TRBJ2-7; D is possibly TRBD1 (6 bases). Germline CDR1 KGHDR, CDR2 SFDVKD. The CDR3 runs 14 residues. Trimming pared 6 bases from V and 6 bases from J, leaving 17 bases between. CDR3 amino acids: CATSFAGESGEQYF. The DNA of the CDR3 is TGTGCCACCAGTTTCGCAGGGGAGAGTGGCGAGCAGTACTTC.

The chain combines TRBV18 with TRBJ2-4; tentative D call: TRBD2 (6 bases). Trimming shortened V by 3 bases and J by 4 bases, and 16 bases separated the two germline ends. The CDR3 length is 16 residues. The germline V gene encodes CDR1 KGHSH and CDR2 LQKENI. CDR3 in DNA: TGTGCCAGCTCACCCTCGGGGCCCCGGGGGAAAAACATTCAGTACTTC. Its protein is CASSPSGPRGKNIQYF.

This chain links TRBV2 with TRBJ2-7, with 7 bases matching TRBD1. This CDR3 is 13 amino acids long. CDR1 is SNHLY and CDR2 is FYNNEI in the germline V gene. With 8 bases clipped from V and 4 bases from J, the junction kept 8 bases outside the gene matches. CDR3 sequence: CASSSYRGYEQYF. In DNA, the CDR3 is TGTGCCAGCTCTTCCTACAGGGGATACGAGCAGTACTTC.

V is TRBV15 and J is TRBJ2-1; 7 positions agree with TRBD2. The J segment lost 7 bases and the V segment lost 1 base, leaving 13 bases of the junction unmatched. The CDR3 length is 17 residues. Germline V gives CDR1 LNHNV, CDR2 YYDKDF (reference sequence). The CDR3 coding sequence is TGTGCCACCAGCAGAGGCCCGACTAGCATAAAGACAAATGAGCAGTTCTTC. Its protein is CATSRGPTSIKTNEQFF.

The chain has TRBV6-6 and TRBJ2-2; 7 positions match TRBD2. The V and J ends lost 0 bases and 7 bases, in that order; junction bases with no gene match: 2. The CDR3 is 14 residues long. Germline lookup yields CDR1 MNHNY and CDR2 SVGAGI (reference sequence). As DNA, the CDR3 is TGTGCCAGCAGTTACTCGCGGGAGAACGGGGAGCTGTTTTTT. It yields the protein CASSYSRENGELFF.

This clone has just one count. CDR3 region: CASSSTGLNTGELFF. The CDR3 DNA reads TGTGCCAGTAGTTCGACAGGCCTCAACACCGGGGAGCTGTTTTTT. The V and J genes are TRBV19 and TRBJ2-2; weak D call: TRBD1 (6 bases). The CDR3 runs 15 residues. Germline V CDR1 and CDR2: LNHDA, SQIVND (reference sequence). V was clipped by 5 bases and J by 2 bases, with 12 bases between them.

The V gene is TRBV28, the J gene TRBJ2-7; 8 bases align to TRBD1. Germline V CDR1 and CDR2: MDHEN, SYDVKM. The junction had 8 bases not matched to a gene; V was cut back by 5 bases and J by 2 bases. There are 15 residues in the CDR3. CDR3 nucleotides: TGTGCCAGCAGTGGGGGGACAGGAACAGCCTACGAGCAGTACTTC. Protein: CASSGGTGTAYEQYF.

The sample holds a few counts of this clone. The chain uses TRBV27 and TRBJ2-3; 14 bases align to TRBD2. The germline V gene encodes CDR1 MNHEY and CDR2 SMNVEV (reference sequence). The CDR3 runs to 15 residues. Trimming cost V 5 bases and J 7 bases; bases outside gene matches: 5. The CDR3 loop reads CASSRLAGGRNTQYF. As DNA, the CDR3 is TGTGCCAGCAGTCGACTAGCGGGAGGGAGGAATACGCAGTATTTT.

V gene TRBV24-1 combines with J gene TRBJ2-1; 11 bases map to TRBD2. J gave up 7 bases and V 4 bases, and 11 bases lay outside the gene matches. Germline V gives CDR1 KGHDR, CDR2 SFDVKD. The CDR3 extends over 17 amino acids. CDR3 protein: CATSDAGTSGVGNEQFF. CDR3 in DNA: TGTGCCACCAGTGACGCCGGGACTAGCGGAGTGGGTAATGAGCAGTTCTTC.

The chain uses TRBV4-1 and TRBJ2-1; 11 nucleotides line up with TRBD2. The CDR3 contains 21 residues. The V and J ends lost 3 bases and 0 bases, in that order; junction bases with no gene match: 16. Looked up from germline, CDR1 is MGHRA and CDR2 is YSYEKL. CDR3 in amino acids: CASSHPVGSGRDISSYNEQFF. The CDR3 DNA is TGCGCCAGCAGCCACCCCGTCGGTAGCGGGAGGGATATTAGCTCCTACAATGAGCAGTTCTTC.

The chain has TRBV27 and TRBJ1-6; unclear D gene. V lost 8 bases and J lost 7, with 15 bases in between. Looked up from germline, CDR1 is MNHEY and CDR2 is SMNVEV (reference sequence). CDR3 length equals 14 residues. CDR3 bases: TGTGCCAGCGCTTCGTGGCCCTTCAATTCACCCCTCCACTTT. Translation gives CASASWPFNSPLHF.

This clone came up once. The CDR3 loop reads CASTHYRGRNTEAFF. As DNA, the CDR3 is TGTGCCAGCACCCACTACAGGGGGCGGAACACTGAAGCTTTCTTT. The genes are TRBV6-6 and TRBJ1-1; 9 bases fit TRBD1. Germline values: CDR1 MNHNY, CDR2 SVGAGI (reference sequence). The CDR3 is 15 residues long. V lost 7 bases, J lost 1 base, and 7 bases stayed unmatched.

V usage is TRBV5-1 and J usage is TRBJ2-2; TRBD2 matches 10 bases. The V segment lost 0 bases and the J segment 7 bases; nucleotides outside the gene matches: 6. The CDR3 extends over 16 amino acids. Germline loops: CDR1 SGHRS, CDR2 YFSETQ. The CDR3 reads CASSLEASGSVGELFF. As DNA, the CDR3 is TGCGCCAGCAGCTTGGAGGCTAGCGGGAGCGTCGGGGAGCTGTTTTTT.

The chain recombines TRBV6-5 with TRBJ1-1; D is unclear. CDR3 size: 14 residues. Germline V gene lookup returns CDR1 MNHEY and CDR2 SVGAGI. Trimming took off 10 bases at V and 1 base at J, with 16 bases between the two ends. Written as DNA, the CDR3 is TGTGCCACCACAGACCGGGGAAAGAACACTGAAGCTTTCTTT. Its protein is CATTDRGKNTEAFF.

The CDR3 protein is CASSLDPGTAYGYTF. The DNA for the CDR3 is TGTGCCAGCAGCTTAGACCCCGGGACAGCCTATGGCTACACCTTC. V usage is TRBV7-2 and J usage is TRBJ1-2; TRBD1 agrees at 7 bases. J was trimmed by 4 bases and V by 1 base; bases with no gene match: 6. The CDR3 sequence is 15 residues long. Germline V lookup: CDR1 SGHTA, CDR2 FQGNSA.

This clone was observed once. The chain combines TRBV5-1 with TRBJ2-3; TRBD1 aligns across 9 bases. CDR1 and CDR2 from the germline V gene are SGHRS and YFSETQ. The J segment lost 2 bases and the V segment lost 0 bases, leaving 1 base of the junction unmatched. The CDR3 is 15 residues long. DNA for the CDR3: TGCGCCAGCAGCTTGGGGGACAGGGTCACAGATACGCAGTATTTT. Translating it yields CASSLGDRVTDTQYF. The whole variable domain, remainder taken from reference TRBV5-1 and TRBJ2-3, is KAGVTQTPRYLIKTRGQQVTLSCSPISGHRSVSWYQQTPGQGLQFLFEYFSETQRNKGNFPGRFSGRQFSNSRSEMNVSTLELGDSALYLCASSLGDRVTDTQYFGPGTRLTVL.

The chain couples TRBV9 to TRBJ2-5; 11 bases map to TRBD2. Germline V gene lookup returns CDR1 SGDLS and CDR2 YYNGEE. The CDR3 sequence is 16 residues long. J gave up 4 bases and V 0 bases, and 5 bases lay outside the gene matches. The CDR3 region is CASSVELAGGAETQYF. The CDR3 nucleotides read TGTGCCAGCAGCGTAGAATTAGCGGGAGGGGCAGAGACCCAGTACTTC.

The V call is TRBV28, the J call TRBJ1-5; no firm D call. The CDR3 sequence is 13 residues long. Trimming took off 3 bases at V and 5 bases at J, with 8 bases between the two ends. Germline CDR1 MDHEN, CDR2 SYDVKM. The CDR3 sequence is CASSFNIHQPQHF. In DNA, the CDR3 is TGTGCCAGCAGTTTCAACATCCATCAGCCCCAGCATTTT.

CDR3: CASSSYNQYTEAFF. CDR3 nucleotide sequence: TGTGCCAGCAGCTCGTATAATCAGTACACTGAAGCTTTCTTT. The chain has TRBV7-2 and TRBJ1-1; D gene ambiguous. Germline V lookup: CDR1 SGHTA, CDR2 FQGNSA. CDR3 length: 14 residues. Deletions cut 4 bases from V and 3 bases from J, with 12 bases between.

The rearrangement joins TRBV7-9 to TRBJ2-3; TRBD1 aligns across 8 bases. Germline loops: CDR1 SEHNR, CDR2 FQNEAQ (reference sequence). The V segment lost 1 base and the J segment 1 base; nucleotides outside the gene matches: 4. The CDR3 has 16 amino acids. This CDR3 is CASSLGTGHRTDTQYF. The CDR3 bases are TGTGCCAGCAGCTTAGGGACAGGGCATCGCACAGATACGCAGTATTTT.

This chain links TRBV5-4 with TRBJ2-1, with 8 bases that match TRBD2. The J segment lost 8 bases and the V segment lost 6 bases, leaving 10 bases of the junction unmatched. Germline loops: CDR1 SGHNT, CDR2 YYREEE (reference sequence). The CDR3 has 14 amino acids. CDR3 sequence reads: CASTATSAAHEQFF. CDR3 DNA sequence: TGTGCCAGCACGGCGACTAGCGCAGCCCATGAGCAGTTCTTC.

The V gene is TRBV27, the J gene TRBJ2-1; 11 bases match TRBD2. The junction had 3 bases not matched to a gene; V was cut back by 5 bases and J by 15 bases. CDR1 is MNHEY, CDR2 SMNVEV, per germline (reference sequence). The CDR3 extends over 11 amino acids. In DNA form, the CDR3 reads TGTGCCAGCAGTCTGGGACTAGCGGCGTTCTTC. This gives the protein CASSLGLAAFF.

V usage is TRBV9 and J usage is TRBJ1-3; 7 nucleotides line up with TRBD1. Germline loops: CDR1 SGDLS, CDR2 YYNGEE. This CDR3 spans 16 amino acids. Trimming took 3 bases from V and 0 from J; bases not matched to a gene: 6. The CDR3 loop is CASSARQGDSGNTIYF. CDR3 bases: TGTGCCAGCAGCGCCCGACAGGGCGACTCTGGAAACACCATATATTTT.

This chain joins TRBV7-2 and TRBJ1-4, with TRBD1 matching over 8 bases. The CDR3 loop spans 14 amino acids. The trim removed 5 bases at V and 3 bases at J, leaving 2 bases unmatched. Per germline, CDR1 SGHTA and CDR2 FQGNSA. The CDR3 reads CASSRDRSNEKLFF. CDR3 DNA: TGTGCCAGCAGCCGGGACAGGTCTAATGAAAAACTGTTTTTT. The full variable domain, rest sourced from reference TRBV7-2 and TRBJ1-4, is GAGVSQSPSNKVTEKGKDVELRCDPISGHTALYWYRQSLGQGLEFLIYFQGNSAPDKSGLPSDRFSAERTGGSVSTLTIQRTQQEDSAVYLCASSRDRSNEKLFFGSGTQLSVL.

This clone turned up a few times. In DNA form, the CDR3 reads TGTGCCAGCAGCCTTACAGGGGCGGGGGATACGCAGTATTTT. This codes for CASSLTGAGDTQYF. The chain has TRBV11-2 and TRBJ2-3, with D maybe TRBD1 (7 bases). Trimming cost V 5 bases and J 6 bases, with 15 bases left between them. CDR1 SGHAT and CDR2 FQNNGV come from the germline V gene. The CDR3 extends over 14 amino acids.

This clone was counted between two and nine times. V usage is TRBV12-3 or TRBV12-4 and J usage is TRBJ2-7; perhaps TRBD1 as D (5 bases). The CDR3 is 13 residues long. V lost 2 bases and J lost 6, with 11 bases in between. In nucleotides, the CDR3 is TGTGCCAGCAGTTTACAGGGTAGTTTCGAGCAGTACTTC. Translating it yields CASSLQGSFEQYF.

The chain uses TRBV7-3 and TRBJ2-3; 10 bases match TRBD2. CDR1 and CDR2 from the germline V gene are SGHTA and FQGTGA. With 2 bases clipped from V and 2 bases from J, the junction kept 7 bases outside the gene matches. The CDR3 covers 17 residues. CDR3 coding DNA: TGTGCCAGCAGCTTACCCCTAGCGGGAGCGGTCACAGATACGCAGTATTTT. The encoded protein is CASSLPLAGAVTDTQYF.

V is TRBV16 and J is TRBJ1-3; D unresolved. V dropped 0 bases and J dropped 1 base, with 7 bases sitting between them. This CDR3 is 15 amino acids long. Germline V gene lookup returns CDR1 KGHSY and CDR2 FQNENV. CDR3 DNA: TGTGCCAGCAGCCAATCGGCGGGATCTGGAAACACCATATATTTT. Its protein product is CASSQSAGSGNTIYF.

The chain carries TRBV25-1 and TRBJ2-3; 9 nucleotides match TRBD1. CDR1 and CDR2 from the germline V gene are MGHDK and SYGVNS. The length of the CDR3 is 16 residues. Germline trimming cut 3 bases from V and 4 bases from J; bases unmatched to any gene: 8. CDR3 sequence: CASSDPGQGNADTQYF. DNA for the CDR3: TGTGCCAGCAGTGACCCGGGACAGGGAAATGCAGATACGCAGTATTTT.